These 17 T cell receptor beta chains share one sample of origin, sequenced in a study of cytomegalovirus exposure and HLA in healthy donors. Sequencing used immunoSEQ multiplex PCR; TCRdb keeps in-frame clones, though not all of them. Of 220,000 or so clones listed, over 80% are singletons. Sequenced: PBMCs. The receptors were sampled from a woman under 40 in good health and CMV-seropositive.

The V gene is TRBV6-5, the J gene TRBJ1-2, with D perhaps matching TRBD1 (6 bases). Germline V CDR1 and CDR2: MNHEY, SVGAGI. This CDR3 spans 15 amino acids. V dropped 3 bases and J dropped 8 bases, with 19 bases sitting between them. The CDR3 here is CASSYLGAPGNGYTF. The DNA of the CDR3 is TGTGCCAGCAGTTATCTGGGGGCCCCCGGTAACGGCTACACCTTC.

The chain links TRBV7-2 to TRBJ2-1; possible D gene TRBD2, 6 bases. This CDR3 has 15 residues. Germline loops: CDR1 SGHTA, CDR2 FQGNSA. The V gene lost 2 bases and the J gene lost 0 bases, with 8 bases spanning the gap. The CDR3 reads CASSLFGSSYNEQFF. The DNA for the CDR3 is TGTGCCAGCAGCTTATTCGGGAGCTCCTACAATGAGCAGTTCTTC.

This rearrangement joins TRBV5-1 to TRBJ1-1; D might be TRBD1 (5 bases). Germline CDR1 and CDR2: SGHRS and YFSETQ. The V and J ends lost 1 base and 1 base respectively, with 8 bases between them. The CDR3 has 14 residues. CDR3 DNA sequence: TGCGCCAGCAGCTTGAGGGGACCGAACACTGAAGCTTTCTTT. Translation: CASSLRGPNTEAFF.

The J gene is TRBJ2-5, the V gene TRBV29-1, with a weak D call TRBD2 (6 bases). The germline V and J ends were trimmed by 6 bases and 4 bases, with 12 bases remaining between them. The CDR3 is 12 residues long. Germline V gene lookup returns CDR1 SQVTM and CDR2 ANQGSEA. For the CDR3, the DNA is TGCAGCGTGCGTGGGGGGATAGAGACCCAGTACTTC. This translates into CSVRGGIETQYF.

This rearrangement joins TRBV9 to TRBJ1-2; D remains ambiguous. Germline CDR1 is SGDLS and CDR2 is YYNGEE. CDR3 length: 15 amino acids. V was pared by 4 bases and J by 5 bases, with 18 bases between. CDR3 DNA sequence: TGTGCCAGCAGCTCCCAGGTGAGGGCGGGATATGGCTACACCTTC. Encoded protein: CASSSQVRAGYGYTF.

The V call is TRBV30, the J call TRBJ1-5; TRBD1 matches 8 bases. The CDR3 sequence is 13 residues long. J lost 7 bases, V lost 5 bases, and 7 bases had no gene match. Germline V gene sequence: CDR1 GTSNPN, CDR2 SVGIG (reference sequence). In DNA, the CDR3 is TGTGCCTGGGCAGGGGGCGCGGAACAGCCCCAGCATTTT. It yields the protein CAWAGGAEQPQHF.

The chain recombines TRBV11-2 with TRBJ2-2; D possibly corresponds to TRBD1 (5 bases). There are 15 residues in the CDR3. Per germline, CDR1 SGHAT and CDR2 FQNNGV. With 6 bases removed from V and 3 bases from J, the gap between germline ends came to 14 bases. CDR3 sequence: CASSGAGWDTGELFF. As DNA, the CDR3 is TGTGCCAGCAGTGGGGCAGGGTGGGACACCGGGGAGCTGTTTTTT.

This clone has a handful of counts. This chain joins TRBV27 and TRBJ2-7; 7 bases line up with TRBD1. The CDR3 loop spans 14 amino acids. With 6 bases clipped from V and 4 bases from J, the junction kept 9 bases outside the gene matches. Germline values: CDR1 MNHEY, CDR2 SMNVEV (reference sequence). CDR3: CASRRRQGHYEQYF. CDR3 sequence (DNA): TGTGCCAGCAGACGAAGACAGGGCCATTACGAGCAGTACTTC.

The chain joins TRBV4-1 to TRBJ1-5; 12 bases agree with TRBD1. V shed 0 bases and J 1 base; nucleotides not matched to a gene: 4. CDR3 length: 18 amino acids. Germline V lookup: CDR1 MGHRA, CDR2 YSYEKL. As DNA, the CDR3 is TGCGCCAGCAGCCAAGAACCGGGACAGGGGGCGAGCAATCAGCCCCAGCATTTT. Its protein product is CASSQEPGQGASNQPQHF.

The rearrangement joins TRBV11-2 to TRBJ1-1; no definite D call. The CDR3 spans 17 residues. The V end lost 5 bases, the J end lost 1 base, and 20 bases lay between the germline ends. The germline V gene has CDR1 SGHAT and CDR2 FQNNGV. In DNA form, the CDR3 reads TGTGCCAGCAGCCCCCCAACCTTTTTAGGACGGAACACTGAAGCTTTCTTT. It translates to CASSPPTFLGRNTEAFF.

This clone was counted once. The J gene is TRBJ2-3, the V gene TRBV29-1, with 8 bases lining up with TRBD2. There are 15 residues in the CDR3. With 8 bases clipped from V and 4 bases from J, the junction kept 14 bases outside the gene matches. Germline-derived CDR1 and CDR2 are SQVTM and ANQGSEA. DNA of the CDR3: TGCAGCACCCCCGGTCCGGGAGGGAGGGCAGATACGCAGTATTTT. Encoded protein: CSTPGPGGRADTQYF.

The chain carries TRBV6-1 and TRBJ2-3; D remains unclear. The germline V gene has CDR1 MNHNS and CDR2 SASEGT. With 3 bases removed from V and 1 base from J, the gap between germline ends came to 11 bases. The CDR3 sequence is 15 residues long. In DNA form, the CDR3 reads TGTGCCAGCAGTGAGAGTTTAGACCGCACAGATACGCAGTATTTT. Its translation: CASSESLDRTDTQYF.

The chain joins TRBV12-5 to TRBJ2-3; D call uncertain. V shed 7 bases and J shed 1 base, with 9 bases lying between them. Germline values: CDR1 LGHNT, CDR2 FRNRAP. The CDR3 is made up of 13 amino acids. CDR3 coding DNA: TGTGCTAGTGCAGCGTCTGGCACAGATACGCAGTATTTT. Translation gives CASAASGTDTQYF.

The chain recombines TRBV30 with TRBJ1-3; D not resolved. Looked up from germline, CDR1 is GTSNPN and CDR2 is SVGIG (reference sequence). The CDR3 extends over 13 amino acids. The germline V and J ends were trimmed by 5 bases and 4 bases, with 12 bases remaining between them. CDR3 sequence reads: CAWGMVGGNTIYF. CDR3 coding DNA: TGTGCCTGGGGGATGGTAGGAGGAAACACCATATATTTT. The complete variable domain, with remaining parts taken from reference TRBV30 and TRBJ1-3, reads SQTIHQWPATLVQPVGSPLSLECTVEGTSNPNLYWYRQAAGRGLQLLFYSVGIGQISSEVPQNLSASRPQDRQFILSSKKLLLSDSGFYLCAWGMVGGNTIYFGEGSWLTVV.

The chain links TRBV19 to TRBJ1-2; D gene uncertain. With 5 bases removed from V and 4 bases from J, the gap between germline ends came to 8 bases. CDR3 length: 12 amino acids. CDR1 is LNHDA and CDR2 is SQIVND in the germline V gene (reference sequence). This CDR3 is CASSFRSYGYTF. DNA of the CDR3: TGTGCCAGTAGTTTTAGATCCTATGGCTACACCTTC.

This clone was counted a single time. The chain carries TRBV5-1 and TRBJ2-2; D could derive from TRBD1 or TRBD2 (6 bases each). The germline V and J ends were trimmed by 5 bases and 3 bases, with 14 bases remaining between them. This CDR3 comprises 15 residues. The germline gives CDR1 SGHRS, CDR2 YFSETQ. In DNA, the CDR3 is TGCGCCAGCAGTAGGGGGGCGGCGGACACCGGGGAGCTGTTTTTT. This codes for CASSRGAADTGELFF.

The chain joins TRBV28 to TRBJ2-6; 11 bases align to TRBD1. CDR1 and CDR2 from the germline V gene are MDHEN and SYDVKM. The J segment lost 1 base and the V segment lost 7 bases, leaving 3 bases of the junction unmatched. The CDR3 is 16 amino acids. In nucleotides, the CDR3 is TGTGCCAGCATCGGACAGGGGGCATCTGGGGCCAACGTCCTGACTTTC. It yields the protein CASIGQGASGANVLTF.